These T cell receptor beta chains were read from a single sample in a study of blood T cell repertoires in COVID-19. Clones were read by immunoSEQ multiplex PCR, and TCRdb kept only the in-frame ones, dropping some. The sample yields roughly 32,000 clones, approximately 93% seen once. Sequenced sample: peripheral blood. The origin of the receptors is a man aged 55-75 years with acute or convalescent COVID-19. The CDR3 runs from the conserved cysteine through the conserved F or W. D genes are given only for firm matches. For some rows the clone size is stated as once, few or many, or as a class when expanded; others skip it.

TGTGCCAGTAGCTCCGACACCTATAGCAATCAGCCCCAGCATTTT,CASSSDTYSNQPQHF,-,TRBJ1-5,-,TRBV19
TGTGCCAGCAGTAACCAGCGGGAGCTCGACTACGAGCAGTACTTC,CASSNQRELDYEQYF,TRBD2,TRBJ2-7,-,TRBV27
TGCGCCAGCAGCTTGGATAGGGGGCTGGATGGAAACACCATATATTTT,CASSLDRGLDGNTIYF,TRBD1,TRBJ1-3,-,TRBV5-1
TGTGCCACCAGTGACGGAGGTCAGCCCCAGCATTTT,CATSDGGQPQHF,-,TRBJ1-5,-,TRBV24-1
TGTGCCAGCAGCGTCAGTTCGGGAGGGCCATACGAGCAGTACTTC,CASSVSSGGPYEQYF,TRBD2,TRBJ2-7,-,TRBV9
TGCAGCGTTGGGGGCTCAACACCCTACGAGCAGTACTTC,CSVGGSTPYEQYF,-,TRBJ2-7,-,TRBV29-1
TGTGCCAGCAGCAAGACTAGCGGTTCCTACAATGAGCAGTTCTTC,CASSKTSGSYNEQFF,TRBD2,TRBJ2-1,once,TRBV4-2
TGTGCCAGCAGCATCGGGGGACTAGCGGGAAAAACGCAGTATTTT,CASSIGGLAGKTQYF,TRBD2,TRBJ2-3,-,TRBV6-5
TGCGCCAGCGGACCCTTCGCAGGGGCGAACACTGAAGCTTTCTTT,CASGPFAGANTEAFF,-,TRBJ1-1,-,TRBV5-1
TGTGCCAGCTCACCCCGACAGGCTTCCACCGGGGAGCTGTTTTTT,CASSPRQASTGELFF,-,TRBJ2-2,-,TRBV18
TGTGCCAGCAGCTTACAGGGCGCCTCTGGAAACACCATATATTTT,CASSLQGASGNTIYF,-,TRBJ1-3,-,TRBV7-2
TGCGCCAGCACCTCACTAACAGGGGGGGCGAAGAACACTGAAGCTTTCTTT,CASTSLTGGAKNTEAFF,TRBD1,TRBJ1-1,-,TRBV4-1
TGCAGCGTTGGCCAGGGGGCCTACGAGCAGTACTTC,CSVGQGAYEQYF,TRBD1,TRBJ2-7,-,TRBV29-1
TGTGCCAGCAGCGAACGCGGGAGGCCCCAGCATTTT,CASSERGRPQHF,-,TRBJ1-5,-,TRBV5-8
TGTGCCAGCAGTAACCCAGGTGCGGGCACCACTGAAGCTTTCTTT,CASSNPGAGTTEAFF,-,TRBJ1-1,-,TRBV6-6
TGTGCCAGCAGTTACGAGTACCCCCTCTCCTACGAGCAGTACTTC,CASSYEYPLSYEQYF,-,TRBJ2-7,-,TRBV6-2/TRBV6-3
TGTGCCAGCTCACCCGGGGAGGGGTACAATGAGCAGTTCTTC,CASSPGEGYNEQFF,TRBD2,TRBJ2-1,-,TRBV18
TGTGCCTGGAATATGGGCCTAGGGGACACCGGGGAGCTGTTTTTT,CAWNMGLGDTGELFF,-,TRBJ2-2,-,TRBV30
TGTGCCAGCAGTTTTCTGTATGAAAAACTGTTTTTT,CASSFLYEKLFF,-,TRBJ1-4,once,TRBV12-3/TRBV12-4
TGTGCCAGACTCACAGGAATCTATGGCTACACCTTC,CARLTGIYGYTF,-,TRBJ1-2,-,TRBV2
TGCGCCAGCAGCTTGGAAATAGCGGGAGGGCCCTCGGAAAACATTCAGTACTTC,CASSLEIAGGPSENIQYF,TRBD2,TRBJ2-4,-,TRBV5-1
TGTGCCAGCTCGGAGGACGGACTCTCCTACAATGAGCAGTTCTTC,CASSEDGLSYNEQFF,-,TRBJ2-1,-,TRBV7-3